The 31 T cell receptor beta chains listed next were all sequenced from one sample in a study of response to subunit inactivated influenza vaccine. TCRdb ran MiXCR on the RT-PCR reads and lists one entry per CDR3 protein. The data show 180,000 or so distinct CDR3 sequences, with about 12% seen just once and 29% held by the top ten. This sample also belongs to another study, concerning T cells expressing NK-cell markers. From that second work: UMIs accompanied the 5'RACE template switching by which TCR beta cDNA was made.

Sample: CD8+ T cells sorted from PBMCs, taken approximately 12 days after vaccination. These receptor sequences come from a man in his forties or fifties who received an inactivated influenza vaccine.

CDR3 sequence (DNA): TGCAGTGCTTTCCGCATCAATGAGCAGTTCTTC. Translated: CSAFRINEQFF. The genes are TRBV20-1 and TRBJ2-1; D gene unclear. This CDR3 contains 11 residues. Trimming left V 5 bases short and J 6 bases short, with 8 bases between. Germline V CDR1 and CDR2: DFQATT, SNEGSKA (reference sequence).

V and J are TRBV11-1 and TRBJ2-1, with 7 nucleotides matching TRBD2. Losses at the gene ends were 5 bases for V and 1 base for J; bases not matched to a gene: 17. The length of the CDR3 is 19 residues. Germline V gene data show CDR1 as SGHAT and CDR2 as FQDESV (reference sequence). CDR3 protein: CASSLPPTSAQGSYNEQFF. CDR3 nucleotide sequence: TGTGCCAGCAGCCTACCTCCTACTAGCGCCCAAGGGTCCTACAATGAGCAGTTCTTC.

The chain uses TRBV27 and TRBJ1-1; 8 bases are shared with TRBD1. J gave up 1 base and V 5 bases, and 9 bases lay outside the gene matches. The CDR3 is 16 amino acids. From germline, CDR1 is MNHEY and CDR2 SMNVEV (reference sequence). The CDR3 spells CASSILTGDRNTEAFF. The CDR3, as DNA: TGTGCCAGCAGTATACTGACAGGGGACAGGAACACTGAAGCTTTCTTT.

In this sample, this clonotype turned up a few times. The chain recombines TRBV12-3 or TRBV12-4 with TRBJ2-2; possible D gene TRBD2, 5 bases. V dropped 6 bases and J dropped 10 bases, with 15 bases sitting between them. This CDR3 is built from 13 residues. The CDR3 reads CASSRAKRLELFF. The CDR3 DNA is TGTGCCAGCAGCCGAGCGAAGCGGTTGGAGCTGTTTTTT.

Comment on this clonotype: This could be a read error, since a much larger clone is one nucleotide away. The chain has TRBV12-3 or TRBV12-4 and TRBJ2-1, with TRBD2 as a possible D gene (6 bases). The V gene lost 4 bases and the J gene lost 8 bases, with 18 bases spanning the gap. The CDR3 covers 15 residues. The CDR3 loop is CASSSTSPLVDEQFF. CDR3 nucleotides: TGTGCCAGCAGTTCTACTAGCCCCCTCGTGGATGAGCAGTTCTTC.

This sequence joins TRBV12-3 or TRBV12-4 and TRBJ2-1; 7 positions agree with TRBD2. Trimming removed 8 bases from V and 8 bases from J; junction bases left unmatched: 6. The CDR3 is made up of 12 amino acids. The CDR3 protein is CASAGLSDEQFF. For the CDR3, the DNA is TGTGCCAGCGCGGGACTAAGCGATGAGCAGTTCTTC.

V usage is TRBV5-6 and J usage is TRBJ2-5, with TRBD2 matching 11 bases. The CDR3 totals 16 residues. V shed 2 bases, J shed 4 bases, and the junction held 7 bases outside the gene matches. Germline CDR1 is SGHDT and CDR2 is YYEEEE. CDR3 residues: CASSFSVAGGLETQYF. CDR3 nucleotide sequence: TGTGCCAGCAGCTTTAGCGTAGCGGGGGGGCTAGAGACCCAGTACTTC.

This clonotype was detected ten times or more. The chain uses TRBV29-1 and TRBJ1-1; no reliable D call. Trimming left V 6 bases short and J 6 bases short, with 11 bases between. The CDR3 totals 11 residues. Germline V gene sequence: CDR1 SQVTM, CDR2 ANQGSEA. The DNA for the CDR3 is TGCAGCGTACAGATGGCCGCTGAAGCTTTCTTT. It is translated as CSVQMAAEAFF.

This clonotype occurred a few times. The rearrangement joins TRBV11-2 to TRBJ2-7; D gene uncertain. The CDR3 contains 12 residues. Germline CDR1 is SGHAT and CDR2 is FQNNGV. V lost 5 bases and J lost 6, with 11 bases in between. In DNA form, the CDR3 reads TGTGCCAGCAGCCCCCTTTACGTCGAGCAGTACTTC. Its translation: CASSPLYVEQYF.

This clonotype was detected a few times. The rearrangement links TRBV7-8 to TRBJ2-1; 10 bases match TRBD2. The CDR3 loop spans 17 amino acids. J gave up 7 bases and V 3 bases, and 12 bases lay outside the gene matches. Germline assignment: CDR1 SGHVS and CDR2 FQNEAQ. The CDR3 spells CASSLDNPGLAMNEQFF. DNA of the CDR3: TGTGCCAGCAGCTTGGATAACCCGGGACTAGCGATGAATGAGCAGTTCTTC. Together with reference TRBV7-8 and TRBJ2-1, the CDR3 gives the full variable domain: GAGVSQSPRYKVAKRGQDVALRCDPISGHVSLFWYQQALGQGPEFLTYFQNEAQLDKSGLPSDRFFAERPEGSVSTLKIQRTQQEDSAVYLCASSLDNPGLAMNEQFFGPGTRLTVL.

This clonotype was found a few times. J is TRBJ2-3 and V is TRBV12-3 or TRBV12-4; maybe TRBD1 (6 bases). V dropped 5 bases and J dropped 6 bases, with 15 bases sitting between them. This CDR3 comprises 14 residues. CDR3 nucleotide sequence: TGTGCCAGCAGTACATCAGGGGTCAGGGATACGCAGTATTTT. Protein: CASSTSGVRDTQYF.

The chain combines TRBV28 with TRBJ2-7; D is unclear. This CDR3 has 15 amino acids. CDR1 and CDR2 from the germline V gene are MDHEN and SYDVKM. Trimming shortened V by 2 bases and J by 0 bases, and 11 bases separated the two germline ends. CDR3 DNA sequence: TGTGCCAGCAGTTTACTCCAGGCCACCTCCTACGAGCAGTACTTC. It codes for CASSLLQATSYEQYF.

In this sample, this clonotype turned up a few times. This rearrangement joins TRBV2 to TRBJ1-2; the D gene is possibly TRBD1 (5 bases). Between the trimmed V and J ends, which lost 7 bases and 0 bases, there was a span of 12 bases. CDR1 is SNHLY and CDR2 is FYNNEI in the germline V gene. This CDR3 is 14 amino acids long. For the CDR3, the DNA is TGTGCCAGCAACCTGGACATCTCTAACTATGGCTACACCTTC. Its protein product is CASNLDISNYGYTF.

This clonotype was recorded a few times. CDR3 amino acids: CASGTALTDTQYF. The CDR3 region has the DNA TGTGCCTCCGGGACAGCATTGACAGATACGCAGTATTTT. The chain employs TRBV11-1 and TRBJ2-3; TRBD1 matches 7 bases. The CDR3 loop spans 13 amino acids. Unmatched junction bases numbered 8, after V lost 11 bases and J lost 3 bases. Germline-derived CDR1 and CDR2 are SGHAT and FQDESV (reference sequence).

This chain uses TRBV4-2 with TRBJ1-1; D is unresolved. V was clipped by 10 bases and J by 0 bases, with 18 bases between them. Germline assignment: CDR1 LGHNA and CDR2 YNFKEQ. The CDR3 totals 15 residues. CDR3 sequence reads: CAMGPGPFLNTEAFF. The CDR3 DNA follows: TGTGCCATGGGCCCCGGGCCGTTTCTGAACACTGAAGCTTTCTTT.

This clonotype was counted many times. The rearrangement uses TRBV12-3 or TRBV12-4 and TRBJ2-1; the D is unclear. The CDR3 is made up of 12 amino acids. Trimming took 6 bases from V and 8 from J, leaving 11 bases between them. The chain's CDR3 is CASSIRRHEQFF. Written as DNA, the CDR3 is TGTGCCAGCAGCATAAGACGCCATGAGCAGTTCTTC.

This clonotype has a handful of counts. The chain links TRBV20-1 to TRBJ1-6, with D unclear. This CDR3 is built from 12 residues. CDR1 and CDR2 from the germline V gene are DFQATT and SNEGSKA (reference sequence). CDR3 protein: CSPVASGSPLHF. The CDR3 bases are TGCAGCCCTGTGGCCTCGGGGTCACCCCTCCACTTT.

This clonotype was picked up a small number of times. The chain couples TRBV7-9 to TRBJ1-5; no definite D call. V was pared by 5 bases and J by 7 bases, with 9 bases between. Germline CDR1 reads SEHNR; CDR2 reads FQNEAQ (reference sequence). The CDR3 consists of 12 residues. The CDR3 here is CASSRTGQPQHF. CDR3 nucleotide sequence: TGTGCCAGCAGCAGGACCGGCCAGCCCCAGCATTTT. Using reference TRBV7-9 and TRBJ1-5 for the parts outside the CDR3, the full variable domain is DTGVSQNPRHKITKRGQNVTFRCDPISEHNRLYWYRQTLGQGPEFLTYFQNEAQLEKSRLLSDRFSAERPKGSFSTLEIQRTEQGDSAMYLCASSRTGQPQHFGDGTRLSIL.

This clonotype was seen many times. The V gene is TRBV4-1, the J gene TRBJ1-1; D is ambiguous. The CDR3 length is 13 residues. Germline values: CDR1 MGHRA, CDR2 YSYEKL. V was trimmed by 3 bases and J by 0 bases, leaving 5 bases between them. The CDR3 sequence: CASSQSVNTEAFF. The CDR3 coding sequence is TGCGCCAGCAGCCAGTCGGTGAACACTGAAGCTTTCTTT.

The chain carries TRBV7-9 and TRBJ2-7; TRBD1 matches at 8 bases. Germline loops: CDR1 SEHNR, CDR2 FQNEAQ (reference sequence). CDR3 length: 14 amino acids. V lost 4 bases to trimming and J lost 5 bases; unmatched junction nucleotides: 7. CDR3 DNA: TGTGCCAGCAGCTCCCGACAGGGGAGGAACGAGCAGTACTTC. This translates into CASSSRQGRNEQYF.

This clonotype occurred a few times. The genes are TRBV15 and TRBJ2-3; D possibly matches TRBD1 or TRBD2 (5 bases each). Germline CDR1 reads LNHNV; CDR2 reads YYDKDF (reference sequence). V was pared by 1 base and J by 0 bases, with 11 bases between. This CDR3 spans 16 amino acids. The CDR3 spells CATSRGGTYSTDTQYF. The CDR3 bases are TGTGCCACCAGCAGAGGAGGGACGTACAGCACAGATACGCAGTATTTT.

The rearrangement links TRBV14 to TRBJ2-1; 7 bases agree with TRBD2. The CDR3 has 18 residues. After removal of 3 bases from V and 4 bases from J, the junction contained 15 bases not matched to a gene. CDR1 and CDR2 (germline): SGHDN, FVKESK. The DNA of the CDR3 is TGTGCCAGCAGCCAGAAGGCTAGCGGAATGGGGCTATACAATGAGCAGTTCTTC. It codes for CASSQKASGMGLYNEQFF. The full variable domain, its missing parts supplied by reference TRBV14 and TRBJ2-1, is EAGVTQFPSHSVIEKGQTVTLRCDPISGHDNLYWYRRVMGKEIKFLLHFVKESKQDESGMPNNRFLAERTGGTYSTLKVQPAELEDSGVYFCASSQKASGMGLYNEQFFGPGTRLTVL.

This sequence joins TRBV27 and TRBJ2-3; 7 nucleotides align to TRBD2. Per germline, CDR1 MNHEY and CDR2 SMNVEV (reference sequence). The trim removed 2 bases at V and 6 bases at J, leaving 11 bases unmatched. This CDR3 is 16 amino acids long. The DNA for the CDR3 is TGTGCCAGCAGTTTAGGGGGGAGGGCCTTGTTGGATACGCAGTATTTT. This translates into CASSLGGRALLDTQYF.

V is TRBV6-2 or TRBV6-3 and J is TRBJ2-4; the match to TRBD1 covers 10 bases. The V gene's germline CDR1 is MNHEY and CDR2 SVGEGT. The CDR3 sequence is 14 residues long. The J segment lost 8 bases and the V segment lost 2 bases, leaving 3 bases of the junction unmatched. CDR3 nucleotides: TGTGCCAGCAGTTACATGGGACAGGGGCACATTCAGTACTTC. It translates to CASSYMGQGHIQYF.

This clonotype has more than one count but fewer than ten. V and J are TRBV12-3 or TRBV12-4 and TRBJ2-6; 7 bases agree with TRBD1. V shed 4 bases, J shed 2 bases, and the junction held 5 bases outside the gene matches. The CDR3 contains 16 residues. CDR3 coding DNA: TGTGCCAGCAGTTCACACAGGGGAGCTGGGGCCAACGTCCTGACTTTC. Its protein is CASSSHRGAGANVLTF.

This chain links TRBV24-1 with TRBJ2-3, with D perhaps TRBD2 (5 bases). The CDR3 runs 15 residues. CDR1 and CDR2 from the germline V gene are KGHDR and SFDVKD. V shed 6 bases and J shed 5 bases, with 17 bases lying between them. The DNA for the CDR3 is TGTGCCACCAGTAGTGAGTCGGACTGGGGAGATACGCAGTATTTT. This codes for CATSSESDWGDTQYF.

This clonotype has just a few counts. The V and J genes are TRBV20-1 and TRBJ2-7; TRBD2 matches at 8 bases. CDR1 DFQATT and CDR2 SNEGSKA come from the germline V gene (reference sequence). V lost 1 base, J lost 1 base, and 9 bases stayed unmatched. CDR3 size: 16 residues. The CDR3, as DNA: TGCAGTGCTAGAGGCTACGAACTAGCGGTTTCCTACGAGCAGTACTTC. It is translated as CSARGYELAVSYEQYF.

This clonotype turned up a few times. V usage is TRBV6-5 and J usage is TRBJ2-1; the match to TRBD1 covers 8 bases. Trimming removed 8 bases from V and 5 bases from J; junction bases left unmatched: 11. The CDR3 is made up of 15 amino acids. Per the germline V gene, CDR1 is MNHEY and CDR2 is SVGAGI. The CDR3 nucleotides read TGTGCCAGCTTACTTCCGGGACAGGAGGACAATGAGCAGTTCTTC. Its translation is CASLLPGQEDNEQFF.

This clonotype was observed a handful of times. The chain links TRBV9 to TRBJ2-2, with unresolved D. V lost 0 bases to trimming and J lost 4 bases, with 10 bases between them. CDR3 length: 15 amino acids. CDR1 is SGDLS and CDR2 is YYNGEE in the germline V gene. The CDR3 loop is CASSVGSPTTGELFF. In DNA form, the CDR3 reads TGTGCCAGCAGCGTAGGTTCACCGACCACCGGGGAGCTGTTTTTT.

The rearrangement uses TRBV4-2 and TRBJ1-2; no firm D call. The CDR3 is 15 amino acids. Looked up from germline, CDR1 is LGHNA and CDR2 is YNFKEQ. V dropped 5 bases and J dropped 4 bases, with 17 bases sitting between them. CDR3 residues: CASSTLGRESYGYTF. For the CDR3, the DNA is TGTGCCAGCAGCACACTAGGGAGGGAGAGCTATGGCTACACCTTC.

As to this clonotype: Given a much more abundant clone one base away, this may be a read error. CDR3 DNA sequence: TGTGCCAGCAGCCCGCCGGGGACTAGCGGGGGTTGGCCCCCCGATACGCAGTATTTT. It codes for CASSPPGTSGGWPPDTQYF. V and J are TRBV3-1 and TRBJ2-3; TRBD2 matches 14 bases. Germline CDR1 LGHDT, CDR2 YNNKEL (reference sequence). CDR3 length: 19 residues. V lost 4 bases and J lost 6; bases outside the gene matches: 15.